This T cell receptor (beta chain) stems from a study of identical twins. TCRdb re-derived calls from the 5' RACE reads in MiXCR, one entry per CDR3 protein. The profile covers about 900,000 distinct CDR3 sequences, with around 12% appearing a single time and around 1.5% taken by the ten largest. The CDR3 is 13 amino acids. V dropped 3 bases and J dropped 6; count of bases not matched to a gene: 1. Germline values: CDR1 SEHNR, CDR2 FQNEAQ (reference sequence). This clonotype has only a few counts. The sample also formed part of further work on yellow fever vaccine responses in identical twins.

V usage is TRBV7-9 and J usage is TRBJ2-7, with TRBD2 matching over 11 bases. The sequence was obtained from a young woman in good health. The sequenced material came from PBMCs. CDR3 nucleotide sequence: TGTGCCAGCAGCTTGACTAGCGGGACCGAGCAGTACTTC. It yields the protein CASSLTSGTEQYF.